This TCR beta chain is drawn from a study of T and B cells in COVID-19 patients. Study-level background: Of 20 to 25 active-infection patients, 18 carried comorbidities linked to unfavorable COVID-19 outcome.

The V gene lost 4 bases and the J gene lost 12 bases, with 19 bases spanning the gap. Germline V gene lookup returns CDR1 MNHEY and CDR2 SVGAGI. This CDR3 region has 14 residues. This clonotype showed up many times. TRB rearrangements were amplified by multiplex PCR with BIOMED2 TRB-A/B primers. MiXCR was run by TCRdb on the multiplex PCR reads, yielding one entry per CDR3 protein. The profile shows about 20,000 distinct CDR3 sequences, approximately 28% of them singletons. TRB was amplified from about 240-490 ng of blood genomic DNA. Sample: blood. The chain has TRBV6-5 and TRBJ2-1; no definite D call. The TCR sequence derives from a human donor who had recovered from COVID-19. The CDR3 nucleotides read TGTGCCAGCAGTTCATTTCGGCACGGGCGGAGGCAGTTCTTC. Its translation: CASSSFRHGRRQFF.